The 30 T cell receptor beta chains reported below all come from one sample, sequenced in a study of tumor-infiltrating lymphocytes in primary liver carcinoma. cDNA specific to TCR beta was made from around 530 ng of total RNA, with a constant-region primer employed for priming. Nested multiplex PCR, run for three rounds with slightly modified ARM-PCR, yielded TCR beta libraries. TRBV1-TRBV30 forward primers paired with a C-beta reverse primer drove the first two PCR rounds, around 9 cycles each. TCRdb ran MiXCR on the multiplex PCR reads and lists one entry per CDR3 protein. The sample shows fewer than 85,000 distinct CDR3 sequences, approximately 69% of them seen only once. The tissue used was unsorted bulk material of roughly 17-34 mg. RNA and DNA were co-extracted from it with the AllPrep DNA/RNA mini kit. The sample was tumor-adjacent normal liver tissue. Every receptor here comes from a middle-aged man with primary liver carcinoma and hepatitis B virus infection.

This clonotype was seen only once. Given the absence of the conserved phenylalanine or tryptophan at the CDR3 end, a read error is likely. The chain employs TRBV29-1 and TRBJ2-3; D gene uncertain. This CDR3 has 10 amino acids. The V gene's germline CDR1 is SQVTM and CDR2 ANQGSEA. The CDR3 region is CSVEPDMQYL. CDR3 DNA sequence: TGCAGCGTTGAACCGGATATGCAGTATCTT.

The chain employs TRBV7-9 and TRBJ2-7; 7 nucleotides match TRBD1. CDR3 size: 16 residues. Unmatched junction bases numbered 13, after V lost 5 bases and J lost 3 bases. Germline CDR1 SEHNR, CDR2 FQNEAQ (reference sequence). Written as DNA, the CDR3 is TGTGCCAGCAGCCCTACCTTGACAGGGTCCTTCTACGAGCAGTACTTC. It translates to CASSPTLTGSFYEQYF.

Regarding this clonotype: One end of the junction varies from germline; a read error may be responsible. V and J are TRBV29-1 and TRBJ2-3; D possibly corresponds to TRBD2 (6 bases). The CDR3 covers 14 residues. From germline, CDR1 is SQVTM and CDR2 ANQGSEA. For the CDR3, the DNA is TGCAGCGCCGGGCGGGAAGCGATCACAGGTACGCAGTATTTT. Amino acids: CSAGREAITGTQYF.

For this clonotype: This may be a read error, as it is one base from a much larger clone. CDR3 DNA: TGCGGCGTTGAAGGCCGACACAATGAGCAGTTCTTC. Translation gives CGVEGRHNEQFF. This chain connects TRBV29-1 to TRBJ2-1, with D unresolved. This CDR3 region has 12 residues. CDR1 is SQVTM and CDR2 is ANQGSEA in the germline V gene.

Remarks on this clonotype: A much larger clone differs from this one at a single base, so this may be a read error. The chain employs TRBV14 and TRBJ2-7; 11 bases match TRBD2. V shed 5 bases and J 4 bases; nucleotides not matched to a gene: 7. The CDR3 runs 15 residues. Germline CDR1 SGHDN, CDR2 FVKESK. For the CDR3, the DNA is TGTGCCAGCAGCTTTACGGGACTAGCGGATTACGAGCAGTACTTC. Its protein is CASSFTGLADYEQYF. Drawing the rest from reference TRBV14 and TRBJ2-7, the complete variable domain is EAGVTQFPSHSVIEKGQTVTLRCDPISGHDNLYWYRRVMGKEIKFLLHFVKESKQDESGMPNNRFLAERTGGTYSTLKVQPAELEDSGVYFCASSFTGLADYEQYFGPGTRLTVT.

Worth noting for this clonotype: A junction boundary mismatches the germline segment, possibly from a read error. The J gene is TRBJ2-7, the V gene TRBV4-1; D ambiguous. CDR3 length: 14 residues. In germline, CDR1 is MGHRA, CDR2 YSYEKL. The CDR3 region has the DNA TGCGCCTGCAGCCAAGATTTAGGATACCACGAGCAGTACTTC. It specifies CACSQDLGYHEQYF.

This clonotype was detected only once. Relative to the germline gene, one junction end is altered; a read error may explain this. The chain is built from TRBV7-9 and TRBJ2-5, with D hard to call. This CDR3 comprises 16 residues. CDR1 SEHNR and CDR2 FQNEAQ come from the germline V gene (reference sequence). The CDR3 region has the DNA TGTGCCAGCAGCTTTTGTATTACTCGGTACCAAGAGACCCAGTATTTC. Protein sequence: CASSFCITRYQETQYF.

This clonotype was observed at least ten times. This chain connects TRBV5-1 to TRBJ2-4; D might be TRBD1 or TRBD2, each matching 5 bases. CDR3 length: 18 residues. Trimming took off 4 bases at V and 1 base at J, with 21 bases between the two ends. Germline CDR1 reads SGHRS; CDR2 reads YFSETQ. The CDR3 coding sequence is TGCGCCAGCAGCGTCCTCAACCGGGACCCGATTGCCAAAAACATTCAGTACTTC. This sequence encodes CASSVLNRDPIAKNIQYF. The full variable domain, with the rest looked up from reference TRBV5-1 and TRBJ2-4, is KAGVTQTPRYLIKTRGQQVTLSCSPISGHRSVSWYQQTPGQGLQFLFEYFSETQRNKGNFPGRFSGRQFSNSRSEMNVSTLELGDSALYLCASSVLNRDPIAKNIQYFGAGTRLSVL.

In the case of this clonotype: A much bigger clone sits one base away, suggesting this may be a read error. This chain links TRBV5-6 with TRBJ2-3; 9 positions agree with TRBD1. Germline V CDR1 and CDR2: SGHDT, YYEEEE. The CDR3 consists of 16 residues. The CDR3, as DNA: TGTGCCAGCAGCATCTACAGGGGGCCTAGCACAGATACGCGGTATTTT. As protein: CASSIYRGPSTDTRYF. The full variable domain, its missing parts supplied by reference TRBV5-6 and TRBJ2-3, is DAGVTQSPTHLIKTRGQQVTLRCSPKSGHDTVSWYQQALGQGPQFIFQYYEEEERQRGNFPDRFSGHQFPNYSSELNVNALLLGDSALYLCASSIYRGPSTDTRYFGPGTRLTVL.

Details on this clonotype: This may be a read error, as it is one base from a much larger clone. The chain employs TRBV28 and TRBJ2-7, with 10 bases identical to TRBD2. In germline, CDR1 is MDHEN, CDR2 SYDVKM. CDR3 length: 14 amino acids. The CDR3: CVSIRSGRFYEQYF. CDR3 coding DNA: TGTGTCAGCATCCGTAGCGGGAGGTTTTACGAGCAGTACTTC.

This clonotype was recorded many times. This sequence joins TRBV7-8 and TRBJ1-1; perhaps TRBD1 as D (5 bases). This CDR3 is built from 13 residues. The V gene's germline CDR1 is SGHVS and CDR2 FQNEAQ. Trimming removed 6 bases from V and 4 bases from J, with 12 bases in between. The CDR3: CASRRRGSTEAFF. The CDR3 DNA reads TGTGCCAGCAGGAGAAGGGGTAGCACTGAAGCTTTCTTT.

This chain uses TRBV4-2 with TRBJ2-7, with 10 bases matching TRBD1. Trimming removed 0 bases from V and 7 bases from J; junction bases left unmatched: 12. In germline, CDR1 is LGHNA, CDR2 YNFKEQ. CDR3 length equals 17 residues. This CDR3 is CASSQERLETGGWEQYF. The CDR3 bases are TGTGCCAGCAGCCAAGAGAGGCTCGAGACAGGGGGCTGGGAGCAGTACTTC.

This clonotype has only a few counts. CDR3 sequence reads: CASRARWKSGSRNIQYF. CDR3 nucleotides: TGTGCCAGCAGAGCCCGATGGAAATCAGGAAGCCGAAACATTCAGTACTTC. V is TRBV6-5 and J is TRBJ2-4; D is undetermined. CDR3 length: 17 residues. The germline V and J ends were trimmed by 6 bases and 6 bases, with 24 bases remaining between them. Germline CDR1 is MNHEY and CDR2 is SVGAGI.

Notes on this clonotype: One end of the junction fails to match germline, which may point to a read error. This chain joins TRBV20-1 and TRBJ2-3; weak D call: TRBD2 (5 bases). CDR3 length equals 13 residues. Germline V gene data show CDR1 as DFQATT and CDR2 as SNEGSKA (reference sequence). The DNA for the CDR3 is TGCCGTGCTAGATACCGACTAACAGATACGCAGTATTTT. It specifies CRARYRLTDTQYF.

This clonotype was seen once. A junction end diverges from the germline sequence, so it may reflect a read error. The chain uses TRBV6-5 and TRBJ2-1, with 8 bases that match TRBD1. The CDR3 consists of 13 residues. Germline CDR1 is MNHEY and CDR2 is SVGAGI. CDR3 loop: CASSYNRGDEHFF. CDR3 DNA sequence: TGTGCCAGTAGTTATAACAGGGGGGATGAGCATTTCTTC.

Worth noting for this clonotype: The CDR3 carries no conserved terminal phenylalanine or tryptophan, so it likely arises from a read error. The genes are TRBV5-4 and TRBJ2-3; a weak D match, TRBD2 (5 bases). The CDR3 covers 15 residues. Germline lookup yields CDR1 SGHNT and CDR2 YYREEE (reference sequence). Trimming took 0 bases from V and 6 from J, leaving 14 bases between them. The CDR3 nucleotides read TGTGCCAGCAGCTTGGGTGACTATAGCAGCGATACGCAGTATCTC. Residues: CASSLGDYSSDTQYL.

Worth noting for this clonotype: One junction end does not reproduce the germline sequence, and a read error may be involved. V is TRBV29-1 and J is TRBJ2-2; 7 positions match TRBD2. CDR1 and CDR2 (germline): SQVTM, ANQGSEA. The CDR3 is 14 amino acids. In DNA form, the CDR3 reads TGCGGCGTTGAAGATGCGGGGGACACCGGGGAGCTGTTTTTT. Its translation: CGVEDAGDTGELFF.

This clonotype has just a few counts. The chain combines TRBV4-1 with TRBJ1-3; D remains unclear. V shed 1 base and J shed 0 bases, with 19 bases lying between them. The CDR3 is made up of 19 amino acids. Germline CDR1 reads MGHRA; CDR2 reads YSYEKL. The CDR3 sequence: CASSQGHLMDQHSGNTIYF. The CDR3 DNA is TGCGCCAGCAGCCAAGGCCATCTAATGGACCAACACTCTGGAAACACCATATATTTT.

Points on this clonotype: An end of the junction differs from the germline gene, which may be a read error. CDR3 amino acids: CASSVGVNQSQHF. CDR3 DNA sequence: TGTGCCAGTAGTGTAGGGGTCAATCAGTCCCAGCATTTT. V usage is TRBV6-1 and J usage is TRBJ1-5, with a weak D call TRBD1 (5 bases). Germline lookup yields CDR1 MNHNS and CDR2 SASEGT. This CDR3 contains 13 residues.

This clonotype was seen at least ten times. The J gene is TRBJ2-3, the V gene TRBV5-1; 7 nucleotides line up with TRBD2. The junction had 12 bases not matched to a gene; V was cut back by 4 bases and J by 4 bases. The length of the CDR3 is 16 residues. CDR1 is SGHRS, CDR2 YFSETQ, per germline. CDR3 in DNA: TGCGCCAGCAGCACCCTCGGGGCGGGAGAAGCAGATACGCAGTATTTT. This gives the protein CASSTLGAGEADTQYF.

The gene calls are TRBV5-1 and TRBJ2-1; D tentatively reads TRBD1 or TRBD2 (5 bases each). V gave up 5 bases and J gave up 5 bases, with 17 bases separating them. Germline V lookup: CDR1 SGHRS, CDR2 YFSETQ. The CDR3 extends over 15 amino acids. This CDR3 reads CASRETGRSNNEQFF. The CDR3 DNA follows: TGCGCCAGCAGAGAGACGGGGCGGAGCAACAATGAGCAGTTCTTC.

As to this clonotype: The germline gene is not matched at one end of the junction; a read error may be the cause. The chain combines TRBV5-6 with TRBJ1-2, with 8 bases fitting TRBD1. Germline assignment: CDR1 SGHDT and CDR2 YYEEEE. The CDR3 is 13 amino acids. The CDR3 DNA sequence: TGTGCCAGCAGCATGAGTGGGACAGGAGGCTACATCTTC. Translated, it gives CASSMSGTGGYIF.

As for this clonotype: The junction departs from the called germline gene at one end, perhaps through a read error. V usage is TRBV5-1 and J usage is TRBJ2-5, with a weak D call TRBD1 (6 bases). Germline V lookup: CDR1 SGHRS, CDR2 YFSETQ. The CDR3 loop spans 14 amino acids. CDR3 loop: CASSLGGAQEAQYF. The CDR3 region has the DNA TGTGCCAGCAGCCTAGGGGGAGCTCAAGAGGCCCAGTACTTC.

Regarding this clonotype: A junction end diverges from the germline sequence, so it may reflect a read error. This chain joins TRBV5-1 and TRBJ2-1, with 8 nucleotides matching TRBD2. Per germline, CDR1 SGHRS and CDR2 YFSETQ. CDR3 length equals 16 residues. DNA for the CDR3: TGTGCCAGCATCCACGGGCTAGCGGGCACCTACAATGAGCAGTTCTTC. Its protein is CASIHGLAGTYNEQFF. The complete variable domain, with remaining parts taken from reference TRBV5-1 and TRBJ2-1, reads KAGVTQTPRYLIKTRGQQVTLSCSPISGHRSVSWYQQTPGQGLQFLFEYFSETQRNKGNFPGRFSGRQFSNSRSEMNVSTLELGDSALYLCASIHGLAGTYNEQFFGPGTRLTVL.

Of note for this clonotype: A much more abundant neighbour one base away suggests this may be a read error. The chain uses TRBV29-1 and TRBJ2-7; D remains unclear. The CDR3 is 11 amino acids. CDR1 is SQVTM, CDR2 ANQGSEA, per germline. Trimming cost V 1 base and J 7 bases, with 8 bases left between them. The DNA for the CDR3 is TGCAGCGTTGAAGGGGGTCTTGAGCAGTACTTC. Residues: CSVEGGLEQYF.

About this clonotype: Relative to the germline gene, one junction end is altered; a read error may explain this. The CDR3 sequence: CASSLHETQYF. Here the CDR3 DNA reads TGCGCCAGCAGCTTGCATGAGACCCAGTATTTC. The V gene is TRBV5-1, the J gene TRBJ2-5; no clear D gene. Germline V CDR1 and CDR2: SGHRS, YFSETQ. This CDR3 spans 11 amino acids.

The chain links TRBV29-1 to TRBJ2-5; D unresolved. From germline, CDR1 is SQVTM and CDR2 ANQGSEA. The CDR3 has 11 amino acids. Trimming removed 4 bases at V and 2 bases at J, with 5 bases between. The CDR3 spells CSVGLQETQYF. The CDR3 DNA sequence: TGCAGCGTTGGGCTTCAAGAGACCCAGTACTTC.

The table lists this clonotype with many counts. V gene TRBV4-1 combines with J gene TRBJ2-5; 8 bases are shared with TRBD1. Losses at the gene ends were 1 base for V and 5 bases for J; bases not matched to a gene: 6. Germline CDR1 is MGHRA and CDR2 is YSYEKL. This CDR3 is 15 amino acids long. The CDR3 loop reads CASSQGGQGWETQYF. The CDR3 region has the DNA TGCGCCAGCAGCCAAGGTGGACAGGGTTGGGAGACCCAGTACTTC.

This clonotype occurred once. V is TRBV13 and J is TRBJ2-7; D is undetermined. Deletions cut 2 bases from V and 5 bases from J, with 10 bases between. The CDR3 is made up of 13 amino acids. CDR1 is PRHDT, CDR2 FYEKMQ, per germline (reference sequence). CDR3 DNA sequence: TGTGCCAGCAGCTTAAAGATGGGGAACGAGCAGTACTTC. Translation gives CASSLKMGNEQYF.

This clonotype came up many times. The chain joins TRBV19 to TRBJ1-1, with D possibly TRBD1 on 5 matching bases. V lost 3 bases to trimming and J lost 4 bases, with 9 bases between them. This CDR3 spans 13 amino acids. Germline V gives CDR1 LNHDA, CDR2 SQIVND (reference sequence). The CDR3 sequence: CASSMGHLTEAFF. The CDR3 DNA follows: TGTGCCAGTAGTATGGGGCACCTCACTGAAGCTTTCTTT.